This T cell receptor beta chain comes out of a study of CD8 T cells in Susac syndrome. The ends lost 0 bases at V and 8 bases at J; junction bases unmatched: 8. Germline CDR1 and CDR2: DFQATT and SNEGSKA (reference sequence). The CDR3 sequence is 16 residues long. Reverse transcription used roughly 0.5 to 1 ug RNA and random hexamers. TCRdb reanalysed the immunoSEQ multiplex PCR reads using MiXCR and keeps one entry per CDR3 protein. The sample lists just over 150,000 distinct CDR3 sequences, about 95% occurring once. The rearrangement links TRBV20-1 to TRBJ2-4; 12 nucleotides match TRBD2. The receptor comes from a human donor with multiple sclerosis. Sequenced sample: CD8+ T cells from PBMCs. The CDR3 DNA sequence: TGCAGTGCTAGAGATCGGCTAGCGGGGGGGCCAGACATTCAGTACTTC. Translated, it gives CSARDRLAGGPDIQYF.